Listed here are 8 T cell receptor beta chains from one sample, sequenced in a study of blood T cell repertoires in COVID-19. Sequenced by immunoSEQ multiplex PCR; TCRdb stores in-frame clones only, minus some. The repertoire holds 350,000 to 500,000 clones, with 70% to 90% as singletons. The source material was PBMCs or T cells enriched from blood (not recorded which). Every receptor here comes from a woman between 18 and 30 years old who had been exposed to COVID-19.

The rearrangement uses TRBV21-1 and TRBJ1-2; TRBD1, as called in the table, went unchecked against the DNA. TRBV21-1 is termed a pseudogene. This CDR3 has 15 residues. This CDR3 reads CASSKGDRGCYGYTF. The DNA for the CDR3 is TGTGCCAGCAGCAAAGGGGATAGGGGCTGTTATGGCTACACCTTC.

This clone showed up just a few times. The J gene is TRBJ1-1, the V gene TRBV7-9, with TRBD1 matching over 7 bases. The CDR3 is 14 residues long. Per germline, CDR1 SEHNR and CDR2 FQNEAQ (reference sequence). The ends lost 7 bases at V and 5 bases at J; junction bases unmatched: 10. The CDR3 DNA reads as TGTGCCAGCAAGTTGGAGGGGGCAATAACTGAAGCTTTCTTT. It translates to CASKLEGAITEAFF. The full variable domain, completed using reference TRBV7-9 and TRBJ1-1, is DTGVSQNPRHKITKRGQNVTFRCDPISEHNRLYWYRQTLGQGPEFLTYFQNEAQLEKSRLLSDRFSAERPKGSFSTLEIQRTEQGDSAMYLCASKLEGAITEAFFGQGTRLTVV.

This rearrangement joins TRBV28 to TRBJ1-2, with a possible D match to TRBD1 (6 bases). Germline V CDR1 and CDR2: MDHEN, SYDVKM. This CDR3 is built from 16 residues. V was clipped by 4 bases and J by 9 bases, with 24 bases between them. The CDR3 region has the DNA TGTGCCAGCAGTTCCGGCAGCGGGACAAGGGGCTCCAGCTACACCTTC. Translated, it gives CASSSGSGTRGSSYTF.

Comment on this clone: The junction differs from germline at one of its ends, possibly a read error. V and J are TRBV5-1 and TRBJ2-7; tentatively, D is TRBD1 (5 bases). Germline values: CDR1 SGHRS, CDR2 YFSETQ. The CDR3 is 13 residues long. The chain's CDR3 is CASSLRIQDNLHF. The CDR3 DNA is TGCGCCAGCAGCTTGAGAATACAGGACAACCTGCACTTC.

The V call is TRBV2, the J call TRBJ1-5; D not resolved. The length of the CDR3 is 16 residues. V lost 5 bases and J 0 bases, leaving 14 bases between the germline ends. The germline gives CDR1 SNHLY, CDR2 FYNNEI. CDR3 in DNA: TGTGCCAGCAGTTCCGGACGGGAATATAGCAATCAGCCCCAGCATTTT. Translated, it gives CASSSGREYSNQPQHF.

V usage is TRBV7-6 and J usage is TRBJ1-3, with D maybe TRBD1 (6 bases). The CDR3 spans 16 residues. V was pared by 5 bases and J by 0 bases, with 14 bases between. CDR1 and CDR2 (germline): SGHVS, FNYEAQ. The chain's CDR3 is CASSRDTSSSGNTIYF. In nucleotides, the CDR3 is TGTGCCAGCAGCCGGGACACGTCGAGCTCTGGAAACACCATATATTTT.

A few counts support this clone. J is TRBJ2-1 and V is TRBV5-1, with 14 nucleotides matching TRBD2. Germline V gene lookup returns CDR1 SGHRS and CDR2 YFSETQ. The CDR3 consists of 15 residues. The J segment lost 7 bases and the V segment lost 4 bases, leaving 4 bases of the junction unmatched. CDR3 bases: TGCGCCAGCAGCCTGGGACTAGCGGGAGAGAATGAGCAGTTCTTC. Protein sequence: CASSLGLAGENEQFF.

V and J are TRBV7-2 and TRBJ2-2, with D tentatively TRBD2 (7 bases). V gave up 1 base and J gave up 5 bases, with 14 bases separating them. Germline assignment: CDR1 SGHTA and CDR2 FQGNSA. This CDR3 is 16 amino acids long. CDR3 nucleotide sequence: TGTGCCAGCAGCTTAGTAGGACTAGGGGGAACCGGGGAGCTGTTTTTT. This translates into CASSLVGLGGTGELFF. The variable domain in full, with the rest retrieved from reference TRBV7-2 and TRBJ2-2, is GAGVSQSPSNKVTEKGKDVELRCDPISGHTALYWYRQSLGQGLEFLIYFQGNSAPDKSGLPSDRFSAERTGGSVSTLTIQRTQQEDSAVYLCASSLVGLGGTGELFFGEGSRLTVL.